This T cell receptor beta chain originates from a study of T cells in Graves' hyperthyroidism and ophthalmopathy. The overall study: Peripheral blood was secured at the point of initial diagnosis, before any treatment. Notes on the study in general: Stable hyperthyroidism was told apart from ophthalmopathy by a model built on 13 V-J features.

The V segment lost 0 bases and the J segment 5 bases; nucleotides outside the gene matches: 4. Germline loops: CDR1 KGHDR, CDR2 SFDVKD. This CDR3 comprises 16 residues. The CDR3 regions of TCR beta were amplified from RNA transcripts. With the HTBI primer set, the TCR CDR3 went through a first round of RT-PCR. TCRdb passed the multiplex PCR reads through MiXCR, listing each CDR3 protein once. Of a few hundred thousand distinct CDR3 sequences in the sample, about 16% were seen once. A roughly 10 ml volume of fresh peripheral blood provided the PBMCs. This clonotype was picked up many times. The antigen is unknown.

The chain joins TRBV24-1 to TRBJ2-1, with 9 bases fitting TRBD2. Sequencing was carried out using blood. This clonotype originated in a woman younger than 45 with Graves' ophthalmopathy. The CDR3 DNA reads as TGTGCCACCAGTGATTTGGTGCGGGAGGGCCACAATGAGCAGTTCTTC. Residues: CATSDLVREGHNEQFF.